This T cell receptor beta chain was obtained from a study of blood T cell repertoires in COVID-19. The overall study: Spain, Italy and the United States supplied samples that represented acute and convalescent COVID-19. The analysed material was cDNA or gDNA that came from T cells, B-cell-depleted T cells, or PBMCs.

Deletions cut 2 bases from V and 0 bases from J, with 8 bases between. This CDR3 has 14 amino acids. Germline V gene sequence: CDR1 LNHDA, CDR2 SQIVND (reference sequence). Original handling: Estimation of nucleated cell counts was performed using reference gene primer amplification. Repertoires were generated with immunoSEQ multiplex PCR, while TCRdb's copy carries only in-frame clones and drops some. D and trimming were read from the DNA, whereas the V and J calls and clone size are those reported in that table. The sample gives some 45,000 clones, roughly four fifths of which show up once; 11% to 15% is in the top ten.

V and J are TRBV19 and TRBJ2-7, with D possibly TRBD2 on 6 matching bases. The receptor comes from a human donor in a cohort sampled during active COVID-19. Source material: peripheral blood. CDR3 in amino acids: CASSIREDSYEQYF. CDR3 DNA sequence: TGTGCCAGTAGTATAAGGGAGGACTCCTACGAGCAGTACTTC.